This entry lists 22 T cell receptor beta chains sequenced from one sample in a study of identical twins. TCRdb used MiXCR to reprocess the 5' RACE reads, holding one entry per CDR3 protein. The sample includes about 240,000 distinct CDR3 sequences, approximately 8% of them seen just once. These sequences were also reported in another study, on yellow fever vaccine responses in identical twins.

Sequencing was carried out using CD8+ T cells sorted from blood. The receptors shown here come from a woman under 30 in good health.

The chain has TRBV2 and TRBJ2-3; D could derive from TRBD1 or TRBD2 (5 bases each). Per germline, CDR1 SNHLY and CDR2 FYNNEI. The CDR3 has 13 amino acids. The V end was cut by 11 bases, the J end by 5 bases, with 17 bases between. CDR3 nucleotide sequence: TGTGCCTCCCCGGTGGGGGTGGGAGATACGCAGTATTTT. This codes for CASPVGVGDTQYF.

This clonotype was seen ten or more times. CDR3 sequence (DNA): TGTGCCAGCAGGTTGGAGAAAGAGACCCAGTACTTC. It specifies CASRLEKETQYF. The rearrangement uses TRBV12-3 or TRBV12-4 and TRBJ2-5; no firm D call. V was trimmed by 6 bases and J by 3 bases, leaving 8 bases between them. This CDR3 is 12 amino acids long.

In its sample, this clonotype was seen many times. V usage is TRBV6-1 and J usage is TRBJ1-1; perhaps TRBD1 as D (6 bases). V was shortened by 5 bases and J by 8 bases, with 12 bases between the two germline ends. Germline CDR1 and CDR2: MNHNS and SASEGT. This CDR3 contains 12 residues. This chain's CDR3 is CASSFGQNEAFF. The DNA for the CDR3 is TGTGCCAGCAGTTTTGGACAGAACGAAGCTTTCTTT.

This clonotype was detected a few times. Mismatch with germline at one junction end may stem from a read error. The chain employs TRBV14 and TRBJ2-7, with a tentative D call TRBD1 (6 bases). Looked up from germline, CDR1 is SGHDN and CDR2 is FVKESK. The CDR3 length is 12 residues. Here the CDR3 reads CASSQHGQSWRF. CDR3 nucleotides: TGTGCCAGCAGCCAACATGGACAGTCCTGGAGATTC.

The sample holds many counts of this clonotype. V is TRBV11-3 and J is TRBJ1-3, with 7 positions matching TRBD1. The CDR3 is 14 residues long. Germline CDR1 and CDR2: SGHNT and YENEEA. The junction had 5 bases not matched to a gene; V was cut back by 5 bases and J by 4 bases. CDR3 bases: TGTGCCAGCAGCCTAGGGACAGCCGGAAACACCATATATTTT. Translating it yields CASSLGTAGNTIYF. The full variable domain, rest sourced from reference TRBV11-3 and TRBJ1-3, is EAGVVQSPRYKIIEKKQPVAFWCNPISGHNTLYWYLQNLGQGPELLIRYENEEAVDDSQLPKDRFSAERLKGVDSTLKIQPAELGDSAVYLCASSLGTAGNTIYFGEGSWLTVV.

This clonotype was counted many times. The chain carries TRBV11-2 and TRBJ2-5; D may be TRBD1 (5 bases). Trimming removed 2 bases at V and 5 bases at J, with 15 bases between. Germline CDR1 reads SGHAT; CDR2 reads FQNNGV. CDR3 length equals 15 residues. The CDR3 region is CASSLFRADGETQYF. CDR3 nucleotides: TGTGCCAGCAGCTTATTCAGGGCCGATGGGGAGACCCAGTACTTC.

Only a few counts were recorded for this clonotype. The chain recombines TRBV3-1 with TRBJ2-5; D is undetermined. The V end was cut by 4 bases, the J end by 1 base, with 10 bases between. The germline gives CDR1 LGHDT, CDR2 YNNKEL (reference sequence). The CDR3 extends over 14 amino acids. The CDR3 coding sequence is TGTGCCAGCAGCCCCCCGTGGATCCAAGAGACCCAGTACTTC. Translated: CASSPPWIQETQYF.

The table lists this clonotype with many counts. V gene TRBV7-9 combines with J gene TRBJ2-7; 8 bases align to TRBD1. The CDR3 runs 14 residues. The germline V gene has CDR1 SEHNR and CDR2 FQNEAQ (reference sequence). The V segment lost 5 bases and the J segment 1 base; nucleotides outside the gene matches: 4. The CDR3 region is CASSPRDRSYEQYF. In DNA form, the CDR3 reads TGTGCCAGCAGCCCCCGGGACAGGTCCTACGAGCAGTACTTC.

The rearrangement joins TRBV29-1 to TRBJ2-1; 8 nucleotides match TRBD2. The trim removed 4 bases at V and 7 bases at J, leaving 9 bases unmatched. The CDR3 is 14 amino acids. CDR1 and CDR2 from the germline V gene are SQVTM and ANQGSEA. CDR3 DNA sequence: TGCAGCGTTGGAAGGGCGGGGGGACTAAATGAGCAGTTCTTC. Translating gives CSVGRAGGLNEQFF.

This clonotype has a count of ten or more. The chain is built from TRBV10-2 and TRBJ2-3; 7 bases map to TRBD1. The germline gives CDR1 WSHSY, CDR2 SAAADI. This CDR3 contains 15 residues. Trimming at V came to 4 bases and at J to 0 bases, leaving 4 bases not matched to a gene. The CDR3 sequence is CASSAGTASTDTQYF. The CDR3 DNA reads as TGCGCCAGCAGTGCCGGGACAGCTAGCACAGATACGCAGTATTTT.

This clonotype was seen a handful of times. The rearrangement links TRBV29-1 to TRBJ2-7; 10 bases line up with TRBD2. V trimming: 3 bases; J trimming: 2 bases; junction bases outside the gene matches: 7. The CDR3 spans 15 residues. Germline values: CDR1 SQVTM, CDR2 ANQGSEA. Here the CDR3 reads CSVELAGDGPYEQYF. Here the CDR3 DNA reads TGCAGCGTTGAGCTAGCGGGAGACGGACCCTACGAGCAGTACTTC.

This clonotype was counted a few times. The V gene is TRBV2, the J gene TRBJ2-3; TRBD2 agrees at 8 bases. CDR1 SNHLY and CDR2 FYNNEI come from the germline V gene. After removal of 1 base from V and 5 bases from J, the junction contained 8 bases not matched to a gene. This CDR3 contains 16 residues. DNA for the CDR3: TGTGCCAGCAGTGAAGGGCCGGGGGGGTTGCTAGATACGCAGTATTTT. It specifies CASSEGPGGLLDTQYF.

This clonotype was counted a few times. The chain employs TRBV9 and TRBJ2-4, with a weak D call TRBD2 (5 bases). CDR1 and CDR2 from the germline V gene are SGDLS and YYNGEE. The CDR3 extends over 15 amino acids. With 4 bases removed from V and 6 bases from J, the gap between germline ends came to 17 bases. CDR3 coding DNA: TGTGCCAGCAGCTCACCCGCTCGGGGTGGAAACATTCAGTACTTC. It yields the protein CASSSPARGGNIQYF. Using reference TRBV9 and TRBJ2-4 for the parts outside the CDR3, the full variable domain is DSGVTQTPKHLITATGQRVTLRCSPRSGDLSVYWYQQSLDQGLQFLIQYYNGEERAKGNILERFSAQQFPDLHSELNLSSLELGDSALYFCASSSPARGGNIQYFGAGTRLSVL.

This clonotype was detected ten times or more. This sequence joins TRBV4-1 and TRBJ2-7; possible D gene TRBD1, 5 bases. The CDR3 contains 18 residues. The germline V gene has CDR1 MGHRA and CDR2 YSYEKL. V gave up 2 bases and J gave up 6 bases, with 26 bases separating them. The CDR3 coding sequence is TGCGCCAGCAGCCAATCGTCCACTTCCGCAGGGTTTGGGGTCGAGCAGTACTTC. Residues: CASSQSSTSAGFGVEQYF.

Only a few counts were recorded for this clonotype. The chain employs TRBV6-1 and TRBJ2-1; D is ambiguous. Trimming cost V 5 bases and J 0 bases, with 11 bases left between them. Germline V gives CDR1 MNHNS, CDR2 SASEGT. This CDR3 has 15 amino acids. The CDR3 DNA is TGTGCCAGCAGTCCCTCAGGTACCTCCTACAATGAGCAGTTCTTC. Translating gives CASSPSGTSYNEQFF.

Only a few counts were recorded for this clonotype. The chain has TRBV28 and TRBJ1-1, with TRBD1 as a possible D gene (5 bases). The CDR3 is made up of 18 amino acids. V was trimmed by 1 base and J by 10 bases, leaving 28 bases between them. The germline gives CDR1 MDHEN, CDR2 SYDVKM. CDR3 nucleotide sequence: TGTGCCAGCAGTTTATCCCGGGACGCGGAGGACCGAGGGTTTGGAGCTTTCTTT. The encoded protein is CASSLSRDAEDRGFGAFF.

This clonotype was counted a few times. J is TRBJ2-1 and V is TRBV29-1; the match to TRBD2 covers 7 bases. J was trimmed by 0 bases and V by 5 bases; bases with no gene match: 4. This CDR3 comprises 14 residues. CDR1 is SQVTM and CDR2 is ANQGSEA in the germline V gene. CDR3 DNA sequence: TGCAGCGTTCTAGCGGAAACCTCCTACAATGAGCAGTTCTTC. This encodes CSVLAETSYNEQFF.

The genes are TRBV12-3 or TRBV12-4 and TRBJ2-5; the D is unclear. The V and J ends lost 2 bases and 5 bases respectively, with 9 bases between them. This CDR3 is built from 13 residues. DNA for the CDR3: TGTGCCAGCAGTTTATTCGTTGGGGAGACCCAGTACTTC. The encoded protein is CASSLFVGETQYF.

At least ten counts were recorded for this clonotype. Written as DNA, the CDR3 is TGCGCCAGCAGCTTAGACTGGCGGGAAGGCACAGATACGCAGTATTTT. Amino acids: CASSLDWREGTDTQYF. The V gene is TRBV5-1, the J gene TRBJ2-3; D possibly corresponds to TRBD2 (6 bases). Trimming shortened V by 2 bases and J by 1 base, and 14 bases separated the two germline ends. From germline, CDR1 is SGHRS and CDR2 YFSETQ. This CDR3 comprises 16 residues.

The chain employs TRBV20-1 and TRBJ1-2; possibly TRBD1 for D (5 bases). Trimming took 4 bases from V and 4 from J, leaving 13 bases between them. The CDR3 runs to 13 residues. Germline V gene lookup returns CDR1 DFQATT and CDR2 SNEGSKA (reference sequence). CDR3 sequence: CSAKKTDFYGYTF. CDR3 coding DNA: TGCAGTGCTAAAAAGACAGATTTCTATGGCTACACCTTC.

V is TRBV5-6 and J is TRBJ2-5; 7 bases match TRBD1. Germline V CDR1 and CDR2: SGHDT, YYEEEE. V was clipped by 4 bases and J by 3 bases; unmatched bases: 6. CDR3 size: 14 residues. The CDR3 DNA follows: TGTGCCAGCAGCCTGGGACAGATCGAAGAGACCCAGTACTTC. It codes for CASSLGQIEETQYF.

This chain uses TRBV7-9 with TRBJ1-1; TRBD1 matches at 7 bases. The CDR3 has 15 amino acids. Germline lookup yields CDR1 SEHNR and CDR2 FQNEAQ (reference sequence). J lost 4 bases, V lost 1 base, and 6 bases had no gene match. CDR3 residues: CASSLGPQGVTEAFF. The CDR3, as DNA: TGTGCCAGCAGCTTAGGTCCCCAGGGGGTCACTGAAGCTTTCTTT.